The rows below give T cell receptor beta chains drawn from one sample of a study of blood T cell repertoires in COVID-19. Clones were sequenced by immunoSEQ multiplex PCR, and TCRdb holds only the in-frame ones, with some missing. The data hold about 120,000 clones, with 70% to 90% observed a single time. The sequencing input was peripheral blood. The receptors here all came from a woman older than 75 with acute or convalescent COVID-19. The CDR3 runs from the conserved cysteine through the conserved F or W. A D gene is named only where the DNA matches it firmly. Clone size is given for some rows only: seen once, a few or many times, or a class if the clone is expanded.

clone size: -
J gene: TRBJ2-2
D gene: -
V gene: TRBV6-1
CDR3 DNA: TGTGCCAGCAGTGAAAGATACGGTAGCGGGGAGCTGTTTTTT
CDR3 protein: CASSERYGSGELFF

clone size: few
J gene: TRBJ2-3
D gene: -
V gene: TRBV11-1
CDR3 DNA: TGTGCCAGCAGCTTAGGCCCTAGCGCAGATACGCAGTATTTT
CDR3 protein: CASSLGPSADTQYF

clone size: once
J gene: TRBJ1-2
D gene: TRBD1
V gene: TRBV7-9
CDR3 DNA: TGTGCCAGCAGCTTACTCGGGACAGGGGGCTTAGGACCACATGGCTACACCTTC
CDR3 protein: CASSLLGTGGLGPHGYTF

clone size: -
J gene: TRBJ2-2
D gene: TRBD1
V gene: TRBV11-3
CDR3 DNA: TGTGCCAGCAGCTCCCGGGACAGGGGGCACGGGGAGCTGTTTTTT
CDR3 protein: CASSSRDRGHGELFF

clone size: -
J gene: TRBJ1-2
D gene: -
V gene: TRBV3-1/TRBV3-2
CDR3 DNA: TGTGCCAGTCGTTTCGGGGAATATAACTATGGCTACACCTTC
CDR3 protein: CASRFGEYNYGYTF

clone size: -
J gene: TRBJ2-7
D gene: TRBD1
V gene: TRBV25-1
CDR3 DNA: TGTGCCAGCAGTGATCGGGACAGGGGGTCCTACGAGCAGTACTTC
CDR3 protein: CASSDRDRGSYEQYF

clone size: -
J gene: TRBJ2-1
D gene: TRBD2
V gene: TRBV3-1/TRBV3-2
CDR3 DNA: TGTGCCAGCAGCCAAGGCGGGGGGGTTGGCAATGAGCAGTTCTTC
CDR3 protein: CASSQGGGVGNEQFF

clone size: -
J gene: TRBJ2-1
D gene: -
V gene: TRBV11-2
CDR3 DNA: TGTGCCAGCAGCTTATTTGGTCTTGGCGGGCAATACAATGAGCAGTTCTTC
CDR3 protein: CASSLFGLGGQYNEQFF

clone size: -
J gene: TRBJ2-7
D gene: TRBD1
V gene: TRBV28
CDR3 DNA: TGTGCCAGCAGGCGGGACAGGGAAAGTGGGCAGTACTTC
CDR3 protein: CASRRDRESGQYF

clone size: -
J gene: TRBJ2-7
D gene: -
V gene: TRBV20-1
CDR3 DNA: TGCAGTGCTAGTTCCCTTTACGAGCAGTACTTC
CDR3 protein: CSASSLYEQYF

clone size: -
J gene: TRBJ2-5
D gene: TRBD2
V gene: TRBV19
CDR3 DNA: TGTGCCAGTAGTATGAACCGGGGACTAGGTGAACAAGAGACCCAGTACTTC
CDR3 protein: CASSMNRGLGEQETQYF

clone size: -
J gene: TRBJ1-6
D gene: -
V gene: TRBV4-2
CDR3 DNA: TGTGCCAGCAGCCGGGGTAGACAGACCTATAATTCACCCCTCCACTTT
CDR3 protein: CASSRGRQTYNSPLHF

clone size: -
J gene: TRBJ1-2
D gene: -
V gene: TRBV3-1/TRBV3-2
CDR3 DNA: TGTGCCAGCAGCCCAAGGCAGGGAAGGGGTGGCTACACCTTC
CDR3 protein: CASSPRQGRGGYTF

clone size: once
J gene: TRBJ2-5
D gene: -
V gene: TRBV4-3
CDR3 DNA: TGCGCCAGCAGCCAGGTCTGGGGGCTCGAGACCCAGTACTTC
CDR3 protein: CASSQVWGLETQYF

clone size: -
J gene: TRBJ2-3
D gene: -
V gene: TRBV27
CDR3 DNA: TGTGCCAGCAGTCCCCTGAACCGGGGGGATACGCAGTATTTT
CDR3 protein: CASSPLNRGDTQYF

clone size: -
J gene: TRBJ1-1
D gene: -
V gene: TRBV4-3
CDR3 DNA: TGCGCCAGCAGCCAAGATTTTCGGGTTTACACTGAAGCTTTCTTT
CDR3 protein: CASSQDFRVYTEAFF

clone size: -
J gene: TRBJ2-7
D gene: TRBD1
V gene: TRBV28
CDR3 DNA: TGTGCCAGCAGTTTATTCGGGCAGGGGGCGTACGAGCAGTACTTC
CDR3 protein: CASSLFGQGAYEQYF

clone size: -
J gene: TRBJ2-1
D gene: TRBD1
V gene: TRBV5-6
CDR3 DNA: TGTGCCAGCAGCTTAACAGCGGGACAGGGTCACAATGAGCAGTTCTTC
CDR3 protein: CASSLTAGQGHNEQFF

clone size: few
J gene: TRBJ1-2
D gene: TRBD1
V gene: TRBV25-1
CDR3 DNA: TGTGCCAGCAGCGATCTGGGGGGGACAGGGGGCCAAGGCTACACCTTC
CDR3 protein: CASSDLGGTGGQGYTF

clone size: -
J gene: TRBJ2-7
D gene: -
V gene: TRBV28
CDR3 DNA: TGTGCCAGCAGTTTTGACAGCTCCTACGAGCAGTACTTC
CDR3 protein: CASSFDSSYEQYF

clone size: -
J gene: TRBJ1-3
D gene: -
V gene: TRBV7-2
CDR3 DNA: TGTGCCAGCAGCCGGGGTTCCTCTGGAAACACCATATATTTT
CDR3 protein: CASSRGSSGNTIYF

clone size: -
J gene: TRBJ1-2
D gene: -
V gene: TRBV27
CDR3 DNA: TGTGCCAGCAGTCAGGACACTAACTATGGCTACACCTTC
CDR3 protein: CASSQDTNYGYTF

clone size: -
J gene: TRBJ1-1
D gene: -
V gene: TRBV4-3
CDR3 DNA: TGCGCCAGCAGCCAAGATAACGCCAGAACTGAAGCTTTCTTT
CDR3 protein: CASSQDNARTEAFF

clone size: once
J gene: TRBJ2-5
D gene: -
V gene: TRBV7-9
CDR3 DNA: TGTGCCAGCAGCCAAGGGGTAGAGACCCAGTACTTC
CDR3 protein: CASSQGVETQYF

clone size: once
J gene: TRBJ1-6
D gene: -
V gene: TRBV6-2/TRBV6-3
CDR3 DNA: TGTGCCAGCAGTTTCGTCGTATCACGGGACACCTTTAATTCACCCCTCCACTTT
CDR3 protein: CASSFVVSRDTFNSPLHF

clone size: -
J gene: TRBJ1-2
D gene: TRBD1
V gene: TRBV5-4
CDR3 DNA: TGTGCCAGCAGCTCAGGGGACAGAGCTAACTATGGCTACACCTTC
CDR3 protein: CASSSGDRANYGYTF

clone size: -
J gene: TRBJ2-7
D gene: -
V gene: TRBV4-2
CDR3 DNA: TGTGCCAGCAGCCCCGTCGGTCCGTCCGGCGAGCAGTACTTC
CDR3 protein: CASSPVGPSGEQYF

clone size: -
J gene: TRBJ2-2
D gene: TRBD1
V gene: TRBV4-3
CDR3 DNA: TGCGCCAGCAGCCAAATGACAGGGGTGGCCGGGGAGCTGTTTTTT
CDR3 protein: CASSQMTGVAGELFF

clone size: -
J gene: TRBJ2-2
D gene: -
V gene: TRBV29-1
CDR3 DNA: TGCAGCGTTGAGCGGTCCGCGAACACCGGGGAGCTGTTTTTT
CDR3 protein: CSVERSANTGELFF

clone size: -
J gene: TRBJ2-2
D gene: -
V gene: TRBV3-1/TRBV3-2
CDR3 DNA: TGTGCCAGCAGCACTAGAGGTCGGAACACCGGGGAGCTGTTTTTT
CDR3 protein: CASSTRGRNTGELFF

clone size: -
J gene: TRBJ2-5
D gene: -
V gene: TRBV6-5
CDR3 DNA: TGTGCCAGCATTCCGCGCCAGGGTTGGGGGACCCAGTACTTC
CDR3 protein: CASIPRQGWGTQYF

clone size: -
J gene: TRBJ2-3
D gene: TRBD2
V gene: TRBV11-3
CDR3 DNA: TGTGCCAGCAGCTCCGGGACTAGCAATACGCAGTATTTT
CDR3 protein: CASSSGTSNTQYF

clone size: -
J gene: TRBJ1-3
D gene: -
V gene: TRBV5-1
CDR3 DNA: TGCGCCAGCAGCTTGGCAGGGGACAGAAACACCATATATTTT
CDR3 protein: CASSLAGDRNTIYF

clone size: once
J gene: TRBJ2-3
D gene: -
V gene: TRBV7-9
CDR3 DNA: TGTGCCAGCAGCTTAGAATTGCGTGATACGCAGTATTTT
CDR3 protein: CASSLELRDTQYF

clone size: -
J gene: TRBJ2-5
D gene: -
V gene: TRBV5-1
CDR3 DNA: TGCGCCAGCAGTCCGGCGGCGGTTCAAGAGACCCAGTACTTC
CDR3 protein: CASSPAAVQETQYF

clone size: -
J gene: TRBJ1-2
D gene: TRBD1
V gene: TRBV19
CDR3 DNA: TGTGCCAGTAGTACTGGCCGGGACAGTAACTATGGCTACACCTTC
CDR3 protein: CASSTGRDSNYGYTF

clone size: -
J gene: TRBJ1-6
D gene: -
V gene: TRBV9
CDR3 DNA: TGTGCCAGCAGCGTAGATTTCGCAGAAAATTCACCCCTCCACTTT
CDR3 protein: CASSVDFAENSPLHF

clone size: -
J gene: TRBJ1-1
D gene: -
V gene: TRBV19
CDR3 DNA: TGTGCCAGTAGTAAACAGGGTTGGACTGAAGCTTTCTTT
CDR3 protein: CASSKQGWTEAFF

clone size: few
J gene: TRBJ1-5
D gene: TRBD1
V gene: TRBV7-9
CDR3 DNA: TGTGCCAGCAGCTTAGCGGGACAGGGTAACCAGCCCCAGCATTTT
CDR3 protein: CASSLAGQGNQPQHF

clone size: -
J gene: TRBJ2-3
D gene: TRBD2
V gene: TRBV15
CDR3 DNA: TGTGCCACCAGTCGGAGGACTAGCGGGGGGATAGATACGCAGTATTTT
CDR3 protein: CATSRRTSGGIDTQYF

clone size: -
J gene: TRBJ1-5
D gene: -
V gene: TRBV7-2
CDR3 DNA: TGTGCCAGCAGCTTAATAGGGGCGGTGGAGAAAAATCAGCCCCAGCATTTT
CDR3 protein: CASSLIGAVEKNQPQHF

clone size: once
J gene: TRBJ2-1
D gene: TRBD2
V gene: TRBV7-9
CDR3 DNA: TGTGCCAGCAGCCCGCCGGACCCAGCGGGAGGATACAATGAGCAGTTCTTC
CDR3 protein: CASSPPDPAGGYNEQFF

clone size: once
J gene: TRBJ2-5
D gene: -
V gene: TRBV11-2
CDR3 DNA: TGTGCCAGCAGCTTGGACTTCCAAGAGACCCAGTACTTC
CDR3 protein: CASSLDFQETQYF

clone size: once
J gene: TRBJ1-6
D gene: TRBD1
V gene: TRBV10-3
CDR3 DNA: TGTGCCATCAGGACAGGGGGTTCAAGTTCACCCCTCCACTTT
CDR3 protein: CAIRTGGSSSPLHF

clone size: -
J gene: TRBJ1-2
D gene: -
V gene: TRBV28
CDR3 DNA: TGTGCCAGCAGTTTTACAGGGTACGAGGGCACCTATGGCTACACCTTC
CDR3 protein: CASSFTGYEGTYGYTF

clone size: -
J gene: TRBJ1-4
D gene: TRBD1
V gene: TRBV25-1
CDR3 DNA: TGTGCCAGCAGTGGAGACAGGGTTGGGGTGTTTTTT
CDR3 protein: CASSGDRVGVFF